The clone carrying this T cell receptor (beta chain) was seen just once. This sample is drawn from a study of cytomegalovirus exposure and HLA in healthy donors. Trimming cost V 0 bases and J 7 bases; bases outside gene matches: 4. Looked up from germline, CDR1 is MNHNS and CDR2 is SASEGT. This CDR3 region has 14 residues. The table came from immunoSEQ multiplex PCR; TCRdb's copy has only in-frame clones and leaves some out. The sample carries over 150,000 clones, approximately 80% recorded once. This receptor was obtained from a woman aged 25 to 39 in good health and CMV-seropositive. Sequenced material: PBMCs. The genes are TRBV6-1 and TRBJ1-2; 8 bases are a match to TRBD1. In DNA, the CDR3 is TGTGCCAGCAGTGAAGCGTGGACAGGGTCTGGCTACACCTTC. Translating gives CASSEAWTGSGYTF.